This entry lists 27 T cell receptor beta chains sequenced from one sample in a study of type 1 regulatory T cells. Whole-study results and caveats: Compared with non-Tr1 cells, Tr1 cells showed a narrower TCR repertoire.

Using its own MiXCR run on the reads, TCRdb lists one record per CDR3 protein. The sample contains roughly 71,000 distinct CDR3 sequences, roughly 20% of which appear only once. No cognate antigen is known for these TCRs. Sequenced sample: cultured type 1 regulatory T (Tr1) cells, either the whole culture or a sorted fraction (not recorded which). Source of these receptors: a human donor in good health.

The rearrangement links TRBV28 to TRBJ2-7; no firm D call. Trimming left V 6 bases short and J 4 bases short, with 16 bases between. The CDR3 totals 14 residues. Germline CDR1 and CDR2: MDHEN and SYDVKM. The CDR3 reads CASSPQGARYEQYF. Written as DNA, the CDR3 is TGTGCCAGCAGCCCACAAGGTGCCCGATACGAGCAGTACTTC. Variable domain in full (rest from reference TRBV28 and TRBJ2-7): DVKVTQSSRYLVKRTGEKVFLECVQDMDHENMFWYRQDPGLGLRLIYFSYDVKMKEKGDIPEGYSVSREKKERFSLILESASTNQTSMYLCASSPQGARYEQYFGPGTRLTVT.

In its sample, this clonotype was seen a few times. CDR3 protein: CASSFRGLATDTQYF. In DNA, the CDR3 is TGTGCCAGCAGTTTTAGGGGCCTGGCCACAGATACGCAGTATTTT. The chain joins TRBV12-3 or TRBV12-4 to TRBJ2-3, with a weak D call TRBD1 (5 bases). V lost 3 bases and J 2 bases, leaving 12 bases between the germline ends. This CDR3 has 15 residues.

This sequence joins TRBV6-6 and TRBJ2-7; 11 nucleotides line up with TRBD1. The CDR3 extends over 15 amino acids. Trimming took 2 bases from V and 7 from J; bases not matched to a gene: 7. Germline V gene sequence: CDR1 MNHNY, CDR2 SVGAGI (reference sequence). CDR3 protein: CASSYPGQGAGEQYF. CDR3 coding DNA: TGTGCCAGCAGTTACCCAGGACAGGGGGCTGGAGAGCAGTACTTC.

The table lists this clonotype with a few counts. The rearrangement links TRBV11-2 to TRBJ2-7; 12 positions agree with TRBD2. With V trimmed by 2 bases and J by 5 bases, 7 bases remained unmatched. The germline CDR1 and CDR2 sequences are SGHAT and FQNNGV. The CDR3 is 16 amino acids. CDR3 DNA: TGTGCCAGCAGCTTATTCTCAGGACTAGCGGGAAACGAGCAGTACTTC. Its translation is CASSLFSGLAGNEQYF.

This clonotype was counted many times. This chain uses TRBV4-2 with TRBJ1-2; 8 positions match TRBD1. The CDR3 runs to 12 residues. Unmatched junction bases numbered 3, after V lost 4 bases and J lost 8 bases. Germline lookup yields CDR1 LGHNA and CDR2 YNFKEQ. Written as DNA, the CDR3 is TGTGCCAGCAGCCTGGACAGGGACGGCTACACCTTC. It yields the protein CASSLDRDGYTF.

The J gene is TRBJ1-6, the V gene TRBV18; 8 nucleotides line up with TRBD1. Germline loops: CDR1 KGHSH, CDR2 LQKENI. With 3 bases clipped from V and 7 bases from J, the junction kept 8 bases outside the gene matches. This CDR3 region has 16 residues. CDR3 residues: CASSPLRTGINSPLHF. The CDR3 DNA reads TGTGCCAGCTCACCGCTCCGGACAGGGATCAATTCACCCCTCCACTTT.

J is TRBJ2-2 and V is TRBV12-3 or TRBV12-4; D possibly corresponds to TRBD2 (6 bases). V lost 5 bases, J lost 1 base, and 11 bases lay in between. The CDR3 contains 15 residues. The CDR3 nucleotides read TGTGCCAGCAGTCTAAGGCGGGGGAACACCGGGGAGCTGTTTTTT. This translates into CASSLRRGNTGELFF.

The J gene is TRBJ1-6, the V gene TRBV5-1; D is undetermined. With 6 bases removed from V and 7 bases from J, the gap between germline ends came to 11 bases. CDR1 is SGHRS and CDR2 is YFSETQ in the germline V gene. CDR3 length equals 13 residues. CDR3 protein: CASNAQANSPLHF. Written as DNA, the CDR3 is TGCGCCAGCAATGCCCAGGCAAATTCACCCCTCCACTTT. Filled out from reference TRBV5-1 and TRBJ1-6, the complete variable domain reads KAGVTQTPRYLIKTRGQQVTLSCSPISGHRSVSWYQQTPGQGLQFLFEYFSETQRNKGNFPGRFSGRQFSNSRSEMNVSTLELGDSALYLCASNAQANSPLHFGNGTRLTVT.

This clonotype was counted a few times. This rearrangement joins TRBV28 to TRBJ2-7, with TRBD1 matching over 7 bases. The V gene's germline CDR1 is MDHEN and CDR2 SYDVKM. The trim removed 7 bases at V and 1 base at J, leaving 7 bases unmatched. The CDR3 loop spans 14 amino acids. The CDR3 DNA reads TGTGCCAGCATCGCCGGGACAGATTCCTACGAGCAGTACTTC. Its translation: CASIAGTDSYEQYF.

This rearrangement joins TRBV20-1 to TRBJ2-3; 8 nucleotides line up with TRBD2. The length of the CDR3 is 14 residues. J lost 1 base, V lost 5 bases, and 5 bases had no gene match. Per germline, CDR1 DFQATT and CDR2 SNEGSKA (reference sequence). The CDR3 coding sequence is TGCAGTGCTTTTAGCGGGACGGGCACAGATACGCAGTATTTT. Translating gives CSAFSGTGTDTQYF.

This clonotype was picked up a small number of times. The rearrangement links TRBV12-3 or TRBV12-4 to TRBJ2-5, with 7 bases identical to TRBD2. CDR3 size: 17 residues. V was clipped by 6 bases and J by 2 bases; unmatched bases: 15. The CDR3 is CASRHGGSGVDQETQYF. CDR3 nucleotides: TGTGCCAGCAGGCACGGGGGAAGCGGGGTAGATCAAGAGACCCAGTACTTC.

Comments on this clonotype: This could be a read error, since a much larger clone is one nucleotide away. The chain has TRBV9 and TRBJ2-2; tentatively, D is TRBD1 (6 bases). This CDR3 region has 19 residues. The V gene's germline CDR1 is SGDLS and CDR2 YYNGEE. CDR3 nucleotides: TGTGCCAACAGCGTAGCTGGTTGGAGCTGGACAGCGAACACCGGGGAGCTGTTTTTT. This gives the protein CANSVAGWSWTANTGELFF.

The chain uses TRBV7-9 and TRBJ2-3, with 7 bases that match TRBD2. The germline V gene encodes CDR1 SEHNR and CDR2 FQNEAQ (reference sequence). CDR3 size: 16 residues. The V segment lost 3 bases and the J segment 0 bases; nucleotides outside the gene matches: 6. The CDR3 loop reads CASSFLAGWSTDTQYF. The DNA for the CDR3 is TGTGCCAGCAGCTTCTTAGCGGGTTGGAGCACAGATACGCAGTATTTT.

The chain uses TRBV20-1 and TRBJ2-5, with 8 bases matching TRBD2. Germline V gene lookup returns CDR1 DFQATT and CDR2 SNEGSKA (reference sequence). V shed 5 bases and J 0 bases; nucleotides not matched to a gene: 5. There are 14 residues in the CDR3. CDR3 protein: CSALSGTYQETQYF. CDR3 coding DNA: TGCAGTGCTCTTAGCGGGACGTACCAAGAGACCCAGTACTTC.

This clonotype occurred a few times. The rearrangement joins TRBV29-1 to TRBJ2-5, with D perhaps being TRBD1 or TRBD2 (5 bases each). CDR3 length: 12 amino acids. V gave up 3 bases and J gave up 6 bases, with 11 bases separating them. CDR1 is SQVTM and CDR2 is ANQGSEA in the germline V gene. For the CDR3, the DNA is TGCAGCGTTGAGCTGGGGGAGAAGACCCAGTACTTC. It yields the protein CSVELGEKTQYF.

This chain links TRBV7-2 with TRBJ2-7; D uncertain. Looked up from germline, CDR1 is SGHTA and CDR2 is FQGNSA. V shed 0 bases and J shed 5 bases, with 14 bases lying between them. The CDR3 is 15 residues long. CDR3 bases: TGTGCCAGCAGCTTAGCGTCAGTGGGGTACGACGAGCAGTACTTC. It specifies CASSLASVGYDEQYF. Full variable domain (outside the CDR3, taken from reference TRBV7-2 and TRBJ2-7): GAGVSQSPSNKVTEKGKDVELRCDPISGHTALYWYRQSLGQGLEFLIYFQGNSAPDKSGLPSDRFSAERTGGSVSTLTIQRTQQEDSAVYLCASSLASVGYDEQYFGPGTRLTVT.

This chain uses TRBV7-9 with TRBJ1-2, with 7 positions matching TRBD1. After removal of 6 bases from V and 0 bases from J, the junction contained 4 bases not matched to a gene. CDR1 and CDR2 (germline): SEHNR, FQNEAQ (reference sequence). The CDR3 is 14 amino acids. This CDR3 is CASRPGGANYGYTF. The CDR3, as DNA: TGTGCCAGCAGGCCAGGGGGTGCTAACTATGGCTACACCTTC.

This clonotype was seen a handful of times. The J gene is TRBJ2-3, the V gene TRBV7-2; maybe TRBD2 (5 bases). V dropped 0 bases and J dropped 2 bases, with 12 bases sitting between them. In germline, CDR1 is SGHTA, CDR2 FQGNSA. The CDR3 runs to 16 residues. The CDR3 DNA sequence: TGTGCCAGCAGCTTAGCTGTGGGAGCTCTCACAGATACGCAGTATTTT. Translating gives CASSLAVGALTDTQYF.

The V call is TRBV12-3 or TRBV12-4, the J call TRBJ1-1; TRBD1 is a possible D gene (6 bases). V shed 6 bases and J shed 14 bases, with 22 bases lying between them. The CDR3 length is 13 residues. The CDR3 sequence is CASSRTEKSLGFF. CDR3 in DNA: TGTGCCAGCAGCCGGACAGAGAAGTCCCTAGGATTCTTT.

The J gene is TRBJ2-3, the V gene TRBV24-1; TRBD1 or TRBD2 may be the D gene (5 bases each). Germline V gene sequence: CDR1 KGHDR, CDR2 SFDVKD. CDR3 length: 16 residues. Trimming removed 5 bases at V and 6 bases at J, with 20 bases between. CDR3 region: CATSAPGPLTSDTQYF. The CDR3 DNA is TGTGCCACCAGTGCCCCGGGACCCCTTACGTCCGATACGCAGTATTTT.

This clonotype turned up a few times. The J gene is TRBJ1-2, the V gene TRBV28; D unresolved. CDR3 length equals 13 residues. Trimming left V 4 bases short and J 2 bases short, with 8 bases between. Germline loops: CDR1 MDHEN, CDR2 SYDVKM. CDR3 sequence (DNA): TGTGCCAGCAGTTGGAGGATCAACTATGGCTACACCTTC. Amino acids: CASSWRINYGYTF.

This clonotype has only a few counts. The chain carries TRBV5-1 and TRBJ2-5; 8 bases map to TRBD1. The V gene end was trimmed by 4 bases and the J gene end by 5 bases; junction bases not matched to a gene: 7. This CDR3 region has 14 residues. From germline, CDR1 is SGHRS and CDR2 YFSETQ. CDR3 bases: TGCGCCAGCAGCGCAGGACAGGGTCGGGAGACCCAGTACTTC. This sequence encodes CASSAGQGRETQYF.

The V gene is TRBV11-2, the J gene TRBJ2-2; 9 nucleotides match TRBD1. The CDR3 spans 16 residues. Germline-derived CDR1 and CDR2 are SGHAT and FQNNGV. The trim removed 5 bases at V and 4 bases at J, leaving 8 bases unmatched. The CDR3 reads CASSPRDRVGTGELFF. The CDR3, as DNA: TGTGCCAGCAGCCCCCGGGACAGGGTGGGCACCGGGGAGCTGTTTTTT.

This clonotype was observed a handful of times. V and J are TRBV20-1 and TRBJ2-1; 8 bases match TRBD2. CDR3 length equals 14 residues. The germline V gene has CDR1 DFQATT and CDR2 SNEGSKA (reference sequence). Trimming at V came to 8 bases and at J to 8 bases, leaving 14 bases not matched to a gene. CDR3 amino acids: CSTRYWTSNYEQFF. Written as DNA, the CDR3 is TGCAGTACTCGGTATTGGACTAGCAACTATGAGCAGTTCTTC.

The chain has TRBV6-5 and TRBJ2-7; TRBD2 matches at 7 bases. The germline CDR1 and CDR2 sequences are MNHEY and SVGAGI. This CDR3 has 12 amino acids. The junction had 5 bases not matched to a gene; V was cut back by 6 bases and J by 6 bases. CDR3 in DNA: TGTGCCAGCAGGCGGGGGAGGGCCGAGCAGTACTTC. This encodes CASRRGRAEQYF.

This chain joins TRBV27 and TRBJ1-1; no reliable D call. Trimming cost V 5 bases and J 6 bases, with 22 bases left between them. From germline, CDR1 is MNHEY and CDR2 SMNVEV (reference sequence). CDR3 length: 16 amino acids. CDR3 bases: TGTGCCAGCAGTACCCCGGCGGCGGGGTTGGGGTCTGAAGCTTTCTTT. This translates into CASSTPAAGLGSEAFF.

This clonotype was seen a few times. The rearrangement uses TRBV6-1 and TRBJ1-5; D is undetermined. V lost 4 bases and J 0 bases, leaving 16 bases between the germline ends. This CDR3 is built from 17 residues. The germline CDR1 and CDR2 sequences are MNHNS and SASEGT. In DNA form, the CDR3 reads TGTGCCAGCAGTGGGCGGGGTTCGGAGAATAGCAATCAGCCCCAGCATTTT. Encoded protein: CASSGRGSENSNQPQHF.